This T cell receptor beta chain derives from a study of breast tumors, draining lymph nodes, adjacent tissues. TCRdb processed the multiplex PCR reads anew with MiXCR; each CDR3 protein has one entry. The sample holds about 31,000 distinct CDR3 sequences; approximately 63% are singletons and the top ten take 15% to 20%. Germline lookup yields CDR1 LNHDA and CDR2 SQIVND (reference sequence). V was trimmed by 5 bases and J by 3 bases, leaving 14 bases between them. The CDR3 runs 16 residues. As to this clonotype: Antigen unknown.

Study results and limitations: The data were judged consistent with most tumor T cells coming from lymph node and expanding in tumor. Data only fit, rather than demonstrated, lymph node origin of most tumor T cells. Compared with basal-like, luminal-like tumors shared significantly more repertoire with nontumor tissue. Compared with lymph nodes, tumors were less diverse; compared with nontumor tissue, more.

This rearrangement joins TRBV19 to TRBJ1-6; perhaps TRBD1 as D (5 bases). This TCR was recovered from a female donor with breast cancer. Some clones in this sample may be carry-over from other donors' samples. Sequencing was carried out using breast tumor tissue. CDR3 nucleotide sequence: TGTGCCAGTAGTGAACGGCAGGGTAGCTATAATTCACCCCTCCACTTT. Protein: CASSERQGSYNSPLHF.